The 9 T cell receptor beta chains below come from one sample, sequenced in a study of beta chain features in type 1 diabetes. Expressed TCRB transcripts were sequenced after all isolated RNA was converted to cDNA. Sequencing used immunoSEQ multiplex PCR; TCRdb keeps in-frame clones, though not all of them. The table lists 860,000 or so clones, 15% to 20% of them singletons. The sequenced sample was naive CD4+ T cells from blood. These receptors originate from a young woman in good health.

As DNA, the CDR3 is TGCGCCAGCAGCTTGGACACGGCTAATGAAAAACTGTTTTTT. As protein: CASSLDTANEKLFF. The chain carries TRBV5-1 and TRBJ1-4; D not certain. The length of the CDR3 is 14 residues. Trimming pared 0 bases from V and 3 bases from J, leaving 6 bases between. The germline gives CDR1 SGHRS, CDR2 YFSETQ.

This chain links TRBV12-2 with TRBJ2-2. TRBV12-2 is designated a pseudogene. This CDR3 comprises 13 residues. The CDR3 DNA reads TGTGCAAGTGGAACAGAGGACCCAGGGGAGCTGTTTTTT. Translated: CASGTEDPGELFF.

The chain employs TRBV6-5 and TRBJ2-3; D is unclear. Germline lookup yields CDR1 MNHEY and CDR2 SVGAGI. V shed 2 bases and J shed 4 bases, with 7 bases lying between them. CDR3 length equals 13 residues. In DNA, the CDR3 is TGTGCCAGCAGTTACCGGTCGCCAGATACGCAGTATTTT. Residues: CASSYRSPDTQYF.

The gene calls are TRBV28 and TRBJ1-1; D gene uncertain. CDR3 size: 12 residues. The V and J ends lost 8 bases and 3 bases respectively, with 10 bases between them. Germline lookup yields CDR1 MDHEN and CDR2 SYDVKM. The DNA for the CDR3 is TGTGCCAGCGCTGAGGGTCACACTGAAGCTTTCTTT. Residues: CASAEGHTEAFF.

The V and J genes are TRBV27 and TRBJ2-1; 12 bases match TRBD1. Trimming at V came to 6 bases and at J to 6 bases, leaving 6 bases not matched to a gene. CDR1 MNHEY and CDR2 SMNVEV come from the germline V gene (reference sequence). The CDR3 is made up of 15 amino acids. CDR3: CASSLGQGAGNEQFF. Written as DNA, the CDR3 is TGTGCCAGCAGCCTGGGACAGGGGGCTGGCAATGAGCAGTTCTTC.

This chain links TRBV27 with TRBJ2-5; unclear D gene. Germline-derived CDR1 and CDR2 are MNHEY and SMNVEV (reference sequence). The CDR3 totals 14 residues. Between the trimmed V and J ends, which lost 4 bases and 1 base, there was a span of 10 bases. CDR3 sequence: CASSSHRTQETQYF. In DNA form, the CDR3 reads TGTGCCAGCAGTTCTCACCGTACCCAAGAGACCCAGTACTTC.

V gene TRBV7-2 combines with J gene TRBJ2-1; D remains unclear. CDR3 size: 11 residues. Trimming removed 7 bases from V and 9 bases from J, with 10 bases in between. CDR1 SGHTA and CDR2 FQGNSA come from the germline V gene. This chain's CDR3 is CASTHGLEQFF. The CDR3, as DNA: TGTGCCAGCACCCATGGGCTTGAGCAGTTCTTC. Full variable domain (remainder filled in from reference TRBV7-2 and TRBJ2-1): GAGVSQSPSNKVTEKGKDVELRCDPISGHTALYWYRQSLGQGLEFLIYFQGNSAPDKSGLPSDRFSAERTGGSVSTLTIQRTQQEDSAVYLCASTHGLEQFFGPGTRLTVL.

Concerning this clone itself: The same CDR3 arises from other DNA sequences in this sample as well. V gene TRBV2 combines with J gene TRBJ2-1; D not resolved. There are 10 residues in the CDR3. V lost 4 bases, J lost 6 bases, and 1 base lay in between. Germline lookup yields CDR1 SNHLY and CDR2 FYNNEI. The CDR3 DNA reads TGTGCCAGCAGTGGCAATGAGCAGTTCTTC. This gives the protein CASSGNEQFF.

The chain has TRBV5-1 and TRBJ2-7, with 11 bases identical to TRBD2. This CDR3 is 16 amino acids long. Losses at the gene ends were 0 bases for V and 5 bases for J; bases not matched to a gene: 7. CDR1 and CDR2 from the germline V gene are SGHRS and YFSETQ. CDR3 sequence: CASSLGLAGGSHEQYF. The CDR3 coding sequence is TGCGCCAGCAGCTTGGGTTTAGCGGGAGGGTCCCACGAGCAGTACTTC.